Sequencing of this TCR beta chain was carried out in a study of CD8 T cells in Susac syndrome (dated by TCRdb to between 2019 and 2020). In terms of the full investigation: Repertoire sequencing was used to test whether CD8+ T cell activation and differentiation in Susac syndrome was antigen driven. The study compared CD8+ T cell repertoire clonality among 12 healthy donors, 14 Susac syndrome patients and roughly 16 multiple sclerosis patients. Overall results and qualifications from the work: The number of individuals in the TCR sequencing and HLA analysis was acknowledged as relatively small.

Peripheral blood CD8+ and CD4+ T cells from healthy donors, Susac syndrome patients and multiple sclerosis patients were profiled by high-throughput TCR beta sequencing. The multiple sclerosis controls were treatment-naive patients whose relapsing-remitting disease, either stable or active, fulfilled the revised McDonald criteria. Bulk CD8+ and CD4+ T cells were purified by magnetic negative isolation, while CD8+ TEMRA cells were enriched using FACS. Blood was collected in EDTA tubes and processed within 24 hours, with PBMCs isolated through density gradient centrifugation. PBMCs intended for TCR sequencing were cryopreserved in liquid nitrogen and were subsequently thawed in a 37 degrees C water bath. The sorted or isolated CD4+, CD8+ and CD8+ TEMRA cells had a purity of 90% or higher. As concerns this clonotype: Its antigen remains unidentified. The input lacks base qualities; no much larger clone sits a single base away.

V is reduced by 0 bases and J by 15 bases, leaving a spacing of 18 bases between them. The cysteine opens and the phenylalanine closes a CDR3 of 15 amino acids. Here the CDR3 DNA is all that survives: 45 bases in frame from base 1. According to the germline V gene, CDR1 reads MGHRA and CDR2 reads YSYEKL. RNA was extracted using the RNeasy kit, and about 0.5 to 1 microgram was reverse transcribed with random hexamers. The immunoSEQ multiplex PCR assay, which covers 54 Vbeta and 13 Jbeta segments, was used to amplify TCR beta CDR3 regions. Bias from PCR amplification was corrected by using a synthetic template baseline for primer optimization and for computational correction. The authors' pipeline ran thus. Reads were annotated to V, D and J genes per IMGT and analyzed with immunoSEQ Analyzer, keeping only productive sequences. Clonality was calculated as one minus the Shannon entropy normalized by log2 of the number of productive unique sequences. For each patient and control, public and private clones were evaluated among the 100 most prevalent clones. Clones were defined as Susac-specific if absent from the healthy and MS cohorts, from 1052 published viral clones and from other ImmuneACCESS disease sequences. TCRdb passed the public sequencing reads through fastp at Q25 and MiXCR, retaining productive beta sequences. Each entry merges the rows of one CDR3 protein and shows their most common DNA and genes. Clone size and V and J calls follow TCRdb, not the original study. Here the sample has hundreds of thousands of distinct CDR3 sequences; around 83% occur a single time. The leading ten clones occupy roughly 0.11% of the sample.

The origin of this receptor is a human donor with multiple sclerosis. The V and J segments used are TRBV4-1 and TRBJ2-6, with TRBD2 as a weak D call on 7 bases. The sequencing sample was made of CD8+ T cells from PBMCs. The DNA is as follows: TGCGCCAGCAGCCAAGAAGGGGGGGGCTCGTCCGCCCTGACTTTC. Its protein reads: CASSQEGGGSSALTF.